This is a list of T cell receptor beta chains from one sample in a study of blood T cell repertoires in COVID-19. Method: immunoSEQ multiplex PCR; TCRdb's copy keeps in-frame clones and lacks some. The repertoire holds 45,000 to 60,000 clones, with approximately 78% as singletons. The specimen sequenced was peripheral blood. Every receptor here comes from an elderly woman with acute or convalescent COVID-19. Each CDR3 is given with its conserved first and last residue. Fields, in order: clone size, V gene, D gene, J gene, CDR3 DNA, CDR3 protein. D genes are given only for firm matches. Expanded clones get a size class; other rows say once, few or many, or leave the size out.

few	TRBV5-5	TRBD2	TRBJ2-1	TGTGCCAGCAGCTCCAGGGGACTAGCGGGTATCAATGAGCAGTTCTTC	CASSSRGLAGINEQFF
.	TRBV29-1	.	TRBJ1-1	TGCAGCGTTGGCGGGGCTGGGAACACTGAAGCTTTCTTT	CSVGGAGNTEAFF
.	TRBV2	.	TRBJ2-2	TGTGCCAGCGGTGGACAGACGACCGCCGGGGAGCTGTTTTTT	CASGGQTTAGELFF
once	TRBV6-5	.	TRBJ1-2	TGTGCCAGCAGTTACGGCCAGACAGGAGGCTACACCTTC	CASSYGQTGGYTF
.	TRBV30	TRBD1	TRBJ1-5	TGTGCCTGGAGTTTAGGGACAGCCCATAGCAATCAGCCCCAGCATTTT	CAWSLGTAHSNQPQHF
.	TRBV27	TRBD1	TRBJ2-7	TGTGCCAGCAGTTCCCGACAGGGTGGGTCCTACGAGCAGTACTTC	CASSSRQGGSYEQYF
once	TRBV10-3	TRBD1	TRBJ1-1	TGTGCCATCAGCTCGACAGGGGGTGTCACTGAAGCTTTCTTT	CAISSTGGVTEAFF
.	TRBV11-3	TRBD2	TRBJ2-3	TGTGCCAGCAGCTTTCGGGAGGGCCCCACAGATACGCAGTATTTT	CASSFREGPTDTQYF
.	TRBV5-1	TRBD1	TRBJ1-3	TGCGCCAGCAGCGAATACGGACAGGACTTCTCTGGAAACACCATATATTTT	CASSEYGQDFSGNTIYF
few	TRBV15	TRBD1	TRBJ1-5	TGTGCCACCAGCAGAGGTGGACAGGGGAGTTACTATAGCAATCAGCCCCAGCATTTT	CATSRGGQGSYYSNQPQHF
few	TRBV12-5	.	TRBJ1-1	TGTGCTAGTGGTTTGGCCACAGGGCCGGGGACTGAAGCTTTCTTT	CASGLATGPGTEAFF
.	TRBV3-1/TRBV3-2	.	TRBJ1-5	TGTGCCAGCAGCCAAGACGGTGCAGGGCGGAATCAGCCCCAGCATTTT	CASSQDGAGRNQPQHF
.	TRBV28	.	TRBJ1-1	TGTGCCAGCAGTCTGGGGGGGCAGGGCTGGGCTTTCTTT	CASSLGGQGWAFF
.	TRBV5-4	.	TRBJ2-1	TGTGCCAGCAGCGACCGTTGGAGCAATGAGCAGTTCTTC	CASSDRWSNEQFF
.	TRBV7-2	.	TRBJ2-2	TGTGCCAGCAGCCGACCAGGGGCCGGGGAGCTGTTTTTT	CASSRPGAGELFF
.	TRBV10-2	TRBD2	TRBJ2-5	TGCGCCAGCAGGGCCGGGACTAGCGGGAGAAGGGTGGGGGAGACCCAGTACTTC	CASRAGTSGRRVGETQYF
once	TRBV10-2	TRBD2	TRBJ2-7	TGCGCCAGCAGCCTCCCCCTACTAGCGGGAGACAACGAGCAGTACTTC	CASSLPLLAGDNEQYF
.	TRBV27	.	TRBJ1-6	TGTGCCAGCACCGTGACCGGCAGGGGCTCCTATAATTCACCCCTCCACTTT	CASTVTGRGSYNSPLHF
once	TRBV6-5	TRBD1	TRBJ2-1	TGTGCCAGCAGTTACTCATCCGGGACAGCCAACAATGAGCAGTTCTTC	CASSYSSGTANNEQFF
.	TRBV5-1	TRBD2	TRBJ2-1	TGCGCCAGCAGCTTGGCCCGCGGGAGCGATGAGCAGTTCTTC	CASSLARGSDEQFF